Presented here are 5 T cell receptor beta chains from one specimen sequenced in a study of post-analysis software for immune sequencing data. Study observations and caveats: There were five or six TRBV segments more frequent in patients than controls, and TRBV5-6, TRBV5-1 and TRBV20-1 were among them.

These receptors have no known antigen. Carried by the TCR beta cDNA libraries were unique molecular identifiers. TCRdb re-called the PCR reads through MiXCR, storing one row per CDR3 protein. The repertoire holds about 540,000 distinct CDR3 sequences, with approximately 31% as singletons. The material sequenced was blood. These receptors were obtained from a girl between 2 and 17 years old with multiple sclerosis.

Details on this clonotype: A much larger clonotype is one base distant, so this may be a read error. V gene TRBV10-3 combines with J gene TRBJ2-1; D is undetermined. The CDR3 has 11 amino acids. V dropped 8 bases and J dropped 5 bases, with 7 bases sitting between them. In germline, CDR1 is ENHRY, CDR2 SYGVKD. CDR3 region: CAIGVHNEQFF. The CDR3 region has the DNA TGTGCCATCGGTGTGCACAATGAGCAGTTCTTC.

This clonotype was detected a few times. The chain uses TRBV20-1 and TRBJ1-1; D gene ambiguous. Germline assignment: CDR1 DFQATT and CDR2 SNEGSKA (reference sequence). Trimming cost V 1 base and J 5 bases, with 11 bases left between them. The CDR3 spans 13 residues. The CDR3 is CSARGLRRTEAFF. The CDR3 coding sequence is TGCAGTGCTAGAGGCCTCCGGAGGACTGAAGCTTTCTTT.

The CDR3 coding sequence is TGCGCCAGCAGCCCCGGACGCCAAGATACGCAGTATTTT. Translated, it gives CASSPGRQDTQYF. This sequence joins TRBV5-1 and TRBJ2-3; D unresolved. The germline V and J ends were trimmed by 4 bases and 5 bases, with 11 bases remaining between them. The CDR3 is 13 amino acids. Germline CDR1 SGHRS, CDR2 YFSETQ.

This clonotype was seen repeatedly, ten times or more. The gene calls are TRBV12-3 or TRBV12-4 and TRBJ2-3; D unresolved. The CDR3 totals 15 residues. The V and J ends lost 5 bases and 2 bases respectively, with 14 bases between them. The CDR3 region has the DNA TGTGCCAGCAGTACCCGGGCGGCCGCCACAGATACGCAGTATTTT. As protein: CASSTRAAATDTQYF.

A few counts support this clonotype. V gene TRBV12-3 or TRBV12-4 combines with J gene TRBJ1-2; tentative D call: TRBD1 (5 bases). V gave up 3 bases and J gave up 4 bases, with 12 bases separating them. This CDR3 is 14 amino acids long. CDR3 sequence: CASSLGRSGYGYTF. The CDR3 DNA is TGTGCCAGCAGTTTGGGACGGTCCGGCTATGGCTACACCTTC.